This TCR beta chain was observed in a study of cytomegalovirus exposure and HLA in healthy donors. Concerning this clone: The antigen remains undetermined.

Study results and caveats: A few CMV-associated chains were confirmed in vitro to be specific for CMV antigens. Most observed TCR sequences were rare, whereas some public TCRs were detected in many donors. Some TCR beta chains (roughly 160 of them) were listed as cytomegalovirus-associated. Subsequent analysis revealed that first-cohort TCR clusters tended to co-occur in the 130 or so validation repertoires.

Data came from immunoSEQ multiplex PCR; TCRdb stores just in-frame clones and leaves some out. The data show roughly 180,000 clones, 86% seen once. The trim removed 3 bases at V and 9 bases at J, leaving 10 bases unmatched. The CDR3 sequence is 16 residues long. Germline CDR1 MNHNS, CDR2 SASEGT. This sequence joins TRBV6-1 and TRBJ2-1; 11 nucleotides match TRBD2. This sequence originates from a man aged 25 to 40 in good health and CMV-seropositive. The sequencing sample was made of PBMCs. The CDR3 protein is CASSDVAGGGSGEQFF. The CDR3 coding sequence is TGTGCCAGCAGTGACGTAGCGGGAGGGGGAAGTGGTGAGCAGTTCTTC.